The 25 T cell receptor beta chains presented below share a single source sample, sequenced in a study of T cells after yellow fever vaccination. MiXCR, run by TCRdb on the 5' RACE reads, gives a single entry per CDR3 protein. Seen here are 120,000 or so distinct CDR3 sequences, around 15% observed once, and the top ten hold around 46%. The input for sequencing was CD8+ T cells sorted from PBMCs, taken 5 days after the yellow fever booster vaccination. Source of these receptors: a man aged 18-30 years who received the YFV17D yellow fever vaccine.

This chain uses TRBV3-1 with TRBJ2-7; D gene ambiguous. Looked up from germline, CDR1 is LGHDT and CDR2 is YNNKEL (reference sequence). The CDR3 covers 12 residues. The V gene lost 8 bases and the J gene lost 3 bases, with 11 bases spanning the gap. The CDR3 nucleotides read TGTGCCAGCTCAGTGCAGAACTACGAGCAGTACTTC. Amino acid sequence: CASSVQNYEQYF.

This clonotype was picked up a small number of times. This chain links TRBV7-8 with TRBJ2-3, with D tentatively TRBD1 (6 bases). CDR1 SGHVS and CDR2 FQNEAQ come from the germline V gene. The CDR3 runs to 17 residues. V was trimmed by 1 base and J by 6 bases, leaving 20 bases between them. CDR3 DNA: TGTGCCAGCAGCTTAGAGGGCAGGGGCGGCCTTGATGATACGCAGTATTTT. Translating it yields CASSLEGRGGLDDTQYF.

In this sample, this clonotype turned up a few times. The rearrangement joins TRBV12-3 or TRBV12-4 to TRBJ1-3; a possible D gene is TRBD1 (6 bases). The CDR3 has 15 residues. Trimming removed 4 bases at V and 8 bases at J, with 18 bases between. DNA for the CDR3: TGTGCCAGCAGTTACGGAACAGGGATCGGGTACACCATATATTTT. This codes for CASSYGTGIGYTIYF.

The V and J genes are TRBV25-1 and TRBJ2-2; 7 nucleotides align to TRBD1. The V and J ends lost 6 bases and 7 bases, in that order; junction bases with no gene match: 2. The germline gives CDR1 MGHDK, CDR2 SYGVNS. The CDR3 loop spans 12 amino acids. The CDR3 DNA sequence: TGTGCCAGCAGGACAGGGATCGGGGAGCTGTTTTTT. This translates into CASRTGIGELFF.

The chain combines TRBV29-1 with TRBJ1-2; D gene uncertain. The germline V and J ends were trimmed by 1 base and 1 base, with 13 bases remaining between them. The CDR3 is 15 amino acids. Per the germline V gene, CDR1 is SQVTM and CDR2 is ANQGSEA. CDR3 amino acids: CSVEVVGRDNYGYTF. The CDR3 DNA reads as TGCAGCGTTGAAGTGGTAGGACGGGATAACTATGGCTACACCTTC.

The J gene is TRBJ1-5, the V gene TRBV4-1; TRBD1 is a possible D gene (5 bases). The V end was cut by 0 bases, the J end by 4 bases, with 19 bases between. The CDR3 loop spans 18 amino acids. CDR1 and CDR2 (germline): MGHRA, YSYEKL. For the CDR3, the DNA is TGCGCCAGCAGCCAAGACAGGGTTTCGGGTCGACAGAATCAGCCCCAGCATTTT. This sequence encodes CASSQDRVSGRQNQPQHF.

The rearrangement uses TRBV5-8 and TRBJ2-1, with 13 positions matching TRBD2. Germline V CDR1 and CDR2: SGHTS, YDEGEE. Losses at the gene ends were 10 bases for V and 5 bases for J; bases not matched to a gene: 3. The CDR3 sequence is 13 residues long. The CDR3 bases are TGTGCCGGAGGACTAGCGGGGGACAATGAGCAGTTCTTC. Its translation: CAGGLAGDNEQFF.

This chain links TRBV10-3 with TRBJ1-1, with TRBD1 as a possible D gene (5 bases). This CDR3 comprises 12 residues. Per the germline V gene, CDR1 is ENHRY and CDR2 is SYGVKD. The V gene lost 2 bases and the J gene lost 7 bases, with 8 bases spanning the gap. The CDR3 bases are TGTGCCATCAGTGAGGGGACGGATGAAGCTTTCTTT. It codes for CAISEGTDEAFF.

The chain couples TRBV5-5 to TRBJ2-5, with D possibly matching TRBD2 (6 bases). Germline CDR1 and CDR2: SGHKS and YYEKEE (reference sequence). Trimming stripped 3 bases from V and 5 bases from J, with 14 bases between. This CDR3 is built from 14 residues. The CDR3 nucleotides read TGTGCCAGCAGCTCGGGACTCGTCGGCGAGACCCAGTACTTC. This codes for CASSSGLVGETQYF.

The chain couples TRBV2 to TRBJ2-4; possibly TRBD1 for D (6 bases). The ends were cut back, 3 bases at V and 0 bases at J, with 21 bases in the middle. The CDR3 is made up of 19 amino acids. Germline CDR1 and CDR2: SNHLY and FYNNEI. The CDR3 bases are TGTGCCAGCAGTGATTTGGCAGGGGATGCCACGCTAGCCAAAAACATTCAGTACTTC. As protein: CASSDLAGDATLAKNIQYF. The whole variable domain, filled in from reference TRBV2 and TRBJ2-4, reads EPEVTQTPSHQVTQMGQEVILRCVPISNHLYFYWYRQILGQKVEFLVSFYNNEISEKSEIFDDQFSVERPDGSNFTLKIRSTKLEDSAMYFCASSDLAGDATLAKNIQYFGAGTRLSVL.

Many counts were recorded for this clonotype. In DNA form, the CDR3 reads TGCGCCAGCAGCCAACTAGCGGGGGGGAATTACAATGAGCAGTTCTTC. This encodes CASSQLAGGNYNEQFF. This chain uses TRBV4-3 with TRBJ2-1, with TRBD2 matching over 12 bases. Germline-derived CDR1 and CDR2 are LGHNA and YSLEER. This CDR3 contains 16 residues. The ends lost 2 bases at V and 4 bases at J; junction bases unmatched: 3.

This clonotype occurred a few times. The chain joins TRBV4-3 to TRBJ2-2; unclear D gene. The CDR3 sequence is 15 residues long. Trimming removed 0 bases from V and 5 bases from J, with 10 bases in between. From germline, CDR1 is LGHNA and CDR2 YSLEER. In DNA form, the CDR3 reads TGCGCCAGCAGCCAAGATCGGACCTCGACCGGGGAGCTGTTTTTT. This encodes CASSQDRTSTGELFF.

V is TRBV4-1 and J is TRBJ2-1, with 10 bases aligning to TRBD2. Trimming removed 2 bases from V and 6 bases from J; junction bases left unmatched: 7. Germline V gene data show CDR1 as MGHRA and CDR2 as YSYEKL. The CDR3 totals 16 residues. The CDR3 here is CASSQSGGEVGNEQFF. In DNA, the CDR3 is TGCGCCAGCAGCCAAAGCGGGGGGGAGGTAGGCAATGAGCAGTTCTTC.

DNA of the CDR3: TGTGCCAGCAGCTTGAGTGGCGCTGAGCAGTTCTTC. Protein: CASSLSGAEQFF. The rearrangement links TRBV7-8 to TRBJ2-1; D is undetermined. This CDR3 is built from 12 residues. Germline V gives CDR1 SGHVS, CDR2 FQNEAQ. V dropped 3 bases and J dropped 9 bases, with 9 bases sitting between them.

This clonotype occurred a few times. This sequence joins TRBV28 and TRBJ2-2, with D tentatively TRBD2 (5 bases). The CDR3 is 13 residues long. V was shortened by 5 bases and J by 7 bases, with 11 bases between the two germline ends. Germline V gene data show CDR1 as MDHEN and CDR2 as SYDVKM. DNA for the CDR3: TGTGCCAGCAGTGCGAGGCGGGTCGGGGAGCTGTTTTTT. This sequence encodes CASSARRVGELFF.

For this clonotype: A read error may produce the germline difference seen at one junction end. The chain employs TRBV10-3 and TRBJ2-5, with a possible D match to TRBD2 (5 bases). The CDR3 runs to 15 residues. Germline V gene sequence: CDR1 ENHRY, CDR2 SYGVKD. CDR3 nucleotide sequence: TGTTCCATCAGTGAGGGTAGGGCTCTCGGTGAGACCCAGTACTTC. Translation: CSISEGRALGETQYF.

This clonotype showed up many times. The rearrangement joins TRBV21-1 to TRBJ1-2; no DNA check was done on the table's D call, TRBD1. TRBV21-1 counts as a pseudogene. This CDR3 is built from 13 residues. CDR3 nucleotide sequence: TGTGCCAGCAGACGGGACGGGATTGGGGGCTACACCTTC. It codes for CASRRDGIGGYTF.

The chain recombines TRBV7-9 with TRBJ1-6; a weak D match, TRBD1 (5 bases). Between the trimmed V and J ends, which lost 5 bases and 7 bases, there was a span of 15 bases. CDR3 length: 15 amino acids. CDR1 and CDR2 from the germline V gene are SEHNR and FQNEAQ (reference sequence). The CDR3 nucleotides read TGTGCCAGCAGCCCGACTGGGGGTTGGAATTCACCCCTCCACTTT. Its protein is CASSPTGGWNSPLHF. Based on the CDR3 plus reference TRBV7-9 and TRBJ1-6, the full variable domain is DTGVSQNPRHKITKRGQNVTFRCDPISEHNRLYWYRQTLGQGPEFLTYFQNEAQLEKSRLLSDRFSAERPKGSFSTLEIQRTEQGDSAMYLCASSPTGGWNSPLHFGNGTRLTVT.

This clonotype appeared a few times. The chain recombines TRBV7-2 with TRBJ2-5; TRBD2 aligns across 7 bases. This CDR3 has 17 residues. The trim removed 5 bases at V and 5 bases at J, leaving 17 bases unmatched. Germline CDR1 reads SGHTA; CDR2 reads FQGNSA. CDR3 bases: TGTGCCAGCAGCCTTAGGGGAGGGTGGGGAGGTTGGGAGACCCAGTACTTC. It yields the protein CASSLRGGWGGWETQYF.

This clonotype has more than one count but fewer than ten. CDR3 amino acids: CASSRTGTTDTQYF. In nucleotides, the CDR3 is TGTGCCAGCAGTCGAACAGGGACGACAGATACGCAGTATTTT. V usage is TRBV12-3 or TRBV12-4 and J usage is TRBJ2-3; possible D gene TRBD1, 6 bases. CDR3 size: 14 residues. Trimming took 5 bases from V and 3 from J, leaving 12 bases between them.

This clonotype was detected only a few times. The CDR3 loop is CSARRTGPGGEKLFF. CDR3 nucleotides: TGCAGTGCTAGACGGACAGGCCCAGGCGGAGAAAAACTGTTTTTT. V gene TRBV20-1 combines with J gene TRBJ1-4, with 7 nucleotides matching TRBD1. The CDR3 spans 15 residues. Germline lookup yields CDR1 DFQATT and CDR2 SNEGSKA (reference sequence). The V and J ends lost 2 bases and 8 bases, in that order; junction bases with no gene match: 11.

V gene TRBV13 combines with J gene TRBJ2-3, with 7 nucleotides matching TRBD2. Germline values: CDR1 PRHDT, CDR2 FYEKMQ (reference sequence). This CDR3 is built from 15 residues. V was clipped by 5 bases and J by 1 base; unmatched bases: 6. In DNA form, the CDR3 reads TGTGCCAGCAGCGGTAGCGGGCGTGGCACAGATACGCAGTATTTT. This encodes CASSGSGRGTDTQYF.

The rearrangement links TRBV9 to TRBJ1-1; a weak D match, TRBD1 (5 bases). The ends were cut back, 0 bases at V and 4 bases at J, with 10 bases in the middle. CDR1 and CDR2 from the germline V gene are SGDLS and YYNGEE. The CDR3 is 14 residues long. CDR3 in DNA: TGTGCCAGCAGCGTAGCCCTCGGGGGCACTGAAGCTTTCTTT. It is translated as CASSVALGGTEAFF.

The V and J genes are TRBV12-3 or TRBV12-4 and TRBJ2-3; D is ambiguous. The length of the CDR3 is 12 residues. V dropped 2 bases and J dropped 3 bases, with 3 bases sitting between them. The CDR3 sequence is CASSLQTDTQYF. CDR3 nucleotide sequence: TGTGCCAGCAGTTTACAGACAGATACGCAGTATTTT.

V usage is TRBV6-5 and J usage is TRBJ2-5; TRBD2 agrees at 7 bases. The CDR3 runs to 16 residues. The germline CDR1 and CDR2 sequences are MNHEY and SVGAGI. J was trimmed by 5 bases and V by 0 bases; bases with no gene match: 9. The CDR3 loop reads CASSYSNWGGEETQYF. The CDR3 DNA is TGTGCCAGCAGTTACTCAAACTGGGGGGGGGAGGAGACCCAGTACTTC.